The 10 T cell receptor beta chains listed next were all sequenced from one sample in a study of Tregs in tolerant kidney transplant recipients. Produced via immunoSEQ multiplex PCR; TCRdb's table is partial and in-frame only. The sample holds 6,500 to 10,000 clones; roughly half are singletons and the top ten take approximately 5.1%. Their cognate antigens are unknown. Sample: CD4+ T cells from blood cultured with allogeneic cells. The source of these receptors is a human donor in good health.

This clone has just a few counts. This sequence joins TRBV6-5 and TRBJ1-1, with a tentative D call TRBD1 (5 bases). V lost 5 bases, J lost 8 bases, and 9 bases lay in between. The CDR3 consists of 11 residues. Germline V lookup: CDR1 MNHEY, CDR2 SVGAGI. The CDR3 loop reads CASSAGPEAFF. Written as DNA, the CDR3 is TGTGCCAGCAGTGCGGGACCCGAAGCTTTCTTT.

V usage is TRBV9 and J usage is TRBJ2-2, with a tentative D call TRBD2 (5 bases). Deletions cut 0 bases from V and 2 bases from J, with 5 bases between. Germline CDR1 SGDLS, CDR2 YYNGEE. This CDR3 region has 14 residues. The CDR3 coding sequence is TGTGCCAGCAGCGTAGCGGGAAACACCGGGGAGCTGTTTTTT. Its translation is CASSVAGNTGELFF.

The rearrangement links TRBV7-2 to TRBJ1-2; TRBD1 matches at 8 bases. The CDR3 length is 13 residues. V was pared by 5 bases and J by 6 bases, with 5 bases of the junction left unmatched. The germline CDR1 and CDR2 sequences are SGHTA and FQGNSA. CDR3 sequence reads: CASSPQTGDGYTF. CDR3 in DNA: TGTGCCAGCAGCCCTCAGACAGGGGATGGCTACACCTTC.

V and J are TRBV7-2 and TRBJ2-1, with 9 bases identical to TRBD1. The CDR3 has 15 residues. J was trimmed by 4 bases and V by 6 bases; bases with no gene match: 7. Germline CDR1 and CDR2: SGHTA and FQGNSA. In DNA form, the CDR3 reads TGTGCCAGCAGACCCGACAGGGGGGAATACAATGAGCAGTTCTTC. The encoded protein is CASRPDRGEYNEQFF.

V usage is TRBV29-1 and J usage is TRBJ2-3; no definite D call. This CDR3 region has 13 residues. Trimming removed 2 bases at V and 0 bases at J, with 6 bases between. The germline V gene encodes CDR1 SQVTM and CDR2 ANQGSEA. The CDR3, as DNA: TGCAGCGTTGAACCGGGTAGCACAGATACGCAGTATTTT. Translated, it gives CSVEPGSTDTQYF.

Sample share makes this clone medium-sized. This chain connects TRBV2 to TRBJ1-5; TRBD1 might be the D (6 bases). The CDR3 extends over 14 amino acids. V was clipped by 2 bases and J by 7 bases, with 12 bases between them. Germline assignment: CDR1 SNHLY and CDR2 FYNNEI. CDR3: CASSESGVWQPQHF. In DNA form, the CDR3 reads TGTGCCAGCAGTGAATCAGGGGTGTGGCAGCCCCAGCATTTT.

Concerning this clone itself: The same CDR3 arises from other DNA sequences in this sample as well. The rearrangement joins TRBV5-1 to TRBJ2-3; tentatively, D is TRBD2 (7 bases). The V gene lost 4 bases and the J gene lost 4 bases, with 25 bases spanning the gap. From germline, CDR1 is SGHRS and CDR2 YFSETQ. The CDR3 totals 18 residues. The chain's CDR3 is CASSTGLAGATVADTQYF. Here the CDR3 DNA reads TGCGCCAGCAGCACCGGACTGGCGGGGGCCACGGTGGCAGATACGCAGTATTTT.

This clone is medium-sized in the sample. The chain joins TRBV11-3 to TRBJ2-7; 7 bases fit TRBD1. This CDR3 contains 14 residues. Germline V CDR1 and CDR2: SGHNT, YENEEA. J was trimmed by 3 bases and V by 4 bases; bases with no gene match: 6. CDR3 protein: CASSSRTGLYEQYF. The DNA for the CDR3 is TGTGCCAGCAGCTCTCGGACAGGCCTCTACGAGCAGTACTTC.

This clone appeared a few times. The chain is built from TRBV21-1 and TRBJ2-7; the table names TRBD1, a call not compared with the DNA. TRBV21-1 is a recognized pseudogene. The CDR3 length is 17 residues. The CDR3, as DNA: TGTGCCAGCAGCAAAGCGCGAGAGGACAGGAGCTCCTACGAGCAGTACTTC. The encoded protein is CASSKAREDRSSYEQYF.

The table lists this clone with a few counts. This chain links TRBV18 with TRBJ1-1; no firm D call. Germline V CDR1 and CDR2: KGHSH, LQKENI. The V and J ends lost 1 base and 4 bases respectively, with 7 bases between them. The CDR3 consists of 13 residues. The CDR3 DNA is TGTGCCAGCTCACCACAGGGCAGCACTGAAGCTTTCTTT. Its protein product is CASSPQGSTEAFF.